Listed here are 32 T cell receptor beta chains from one sample, sequenced in a study of cytomegalovirus exposure and HLA in healthy donors. 13 Jbeta primers and 60 Vbeta primers were used for the PCR. TCRdb's copy holds only in-frame clones and misses some; the assay was immunoSEQ multiplex PCR. The data show nearly 100,000 clones, roughly four fifths seen once. Material for sequencing was PBMCs. The receptors derive from a woman in her sixties or seventies in good health and CMV-seropositive.

V and J are TRBV6-1 and TRBJ2-1, with 7 bases aligning to TRBD2. This CDR3 spans 13 amino acids. Germline CDR1 is MNHNS and CDR2 is SASEGT. V was clipped by 11 bases and J by 6 bases; unmatched bases: 10. This CDR3 is CAGRREGLNEQFF. The CDR3 nucleotides are TGTGCCGGTCGGAGGGAGGGCCTCAATGAGCAGTTCTTC.

The chain carries TRBV5-6 and TRBJ2-4; D perhaps matches TRBD2 (5 bases). Germline V gives CDR1 SGHDT, CDR2 YYEEEE. V lost 4 bases and J lost 0, with 11 bases in between. CDR3 length: 15 residues. Here the CDR3 DNA reads TGTGCCAGCAGCCTAGGACTCCAAGCCAAAAACATTCAGTACTTC. Residues: CASSLGLQAKNIQYF.

In DNA, the CDR3 is TGTGCCAGCAGCGTAGCTCAGGACAGAAAAGAAGCTTTCTTT. Its protein is CASSVAQDRKEAFF. The gene calls are TRBV9 and TRBJ1-1, with D possibly TRBD1 on 6 matching bases. The CDR3 contains 14 residues. Looked up from germline, CDR1 is SGDLS and CDR2 is YYNGEE. Between the trimmed V and J ends, which lost 0 bases and 8 bases, there was a span of 14 bases.

This clone was found a few times. The chain links TRBV28 to TRBJ2-1; 10 positions agree with TRBD2. Trimming removed 6 bases from V and 8 bases from J; junction bases left unmatched: 10. The CDR3 totals 15 residues. Germline CDR1 and CDR2: MDHEN and SYDVKM. CDR3 DNA: TGTGCCAGCAGAACCGGGACTAGCGTTTTCGATGAGCAGTTCTTC. Its translation: CASRTGTSVFDEQFF.

The chain has TRBV28 and TRBJ2-3; TRBD2 matches 11 bases. J gave up 3 bases and V 5 bases, and 10 bases lay outside the gene matches. CDR1 and CDR2 (germline): MDHEN, SYDVKM. The CDR3 runs 17 residues. CDR3 loop: CASSPPPGLAETDTQYF. The DNA for the CDR3 is TGTGCCAGCAGTCCTCCCCCGGGACTAGCGGAGACAGATACGCAGTATTTT.

This clone was counted a few times. This chain links TRBV4-1 with TRBJ2-3; 10 bases match TRBD2. V lost 2 bases and J lost 5; bases outside the gene matches: 4. Germline V gene lookup returns CDR1 MGHRA and CDR2 YSYEKL. The CDR3 totals 15 residues. The CDR3 spells CASSQLAGVGDTQYF. The CDR3 nucleotides read TGCGCCAGCAGCCAACTAGCGGGAGTGGGAGATACGCAGTATTTT.

This rearrangement joins TRBV7-3 to TRBJ1-2; D possibly corresponds to TRBD1 (6 bases). The germline V gene encodes CDR1 SGHTA and CDR2 FQGTGA. Between the trimmed V and J ends, which lost 5 bases and 2 bases, there was a span of 9 bases. There are 13 residues in the CDR3. CDR3 sequence reads: CASSPDRNYGYTF. The DNA for the CDR3 is TGTGCCAGCAGCCCGGACAGAAACTATGGCTACACCTTC. Looking up the rest from reference TRBV7-3 and TRBJ1-2 gives the full variable domain: GAGVSQTPSNKVTEKGKYVELRCDPISGHTALYWYRQSLGQGPEFLIYFQGTGAADDSGLPNDRFFAVRPEGSVSTLKIQRTERGDSAVYLCASSPDRNYGYTFGSGTRLTVV.

The sample holds a few counts of this clone. The chain is built from TRBV5-6 and TRBJ2-7; D might be TRBD2 (5 bases). The V gene's germline CDR1 is SGHDT and CDR2 YYEEEE. V lost 4 bases and J 0 bases, leaving 17 bases between the germline ends. CDR3 length equals 16 residues. The CDR3 spells CASSLQWTGNSYEQYF. The DNA for the CDR3 is TGTGCCAGCAGCCTGCAGTGGACGGGGAACTCCTACGAGCAGTACTTC.

This chain uses TRBV15 with TRBJ2-1, with D uncertain. CDR3 length: 14 residues. The germline V gene has CDR1 LNHNV and CDR2 YYDKDF (reference sequence). V lost 1 base to trimming and J lost 3 bases, with 7 bases between them. The CDR3 spells CATSRGGNYNEQFF. CDR3 DNA: TGTGCCACCAGCAGAGGAGGAAACTACAATGAGCAGTTCTTC.

This clone appeared once. V and J are TRBV5-4 and TRBJ2-7; TRBD1 matches at 10 bases. This CDR3 comprises 15 residues. The junction had 6 bases not matched to a gene; V was cut back by 4 bases and J by 2 bases. From germline, CDR1 is SGHNT and CDR2 YYREEE (reference sequence). The CDR3 spells CASSKSGTGAYEQYF. CDR3 DNA: TGTGCCAGCAGCAAATCCGGGACAGGGGCCTACGAGCAGTACTTC.

The V and J genes are TRBV28 and TRBJ2-7; the match to TRBD2 covers 10 bases. Germline lookup yields CDR1 MDHEN and CDR2 SYDVKM. After removal of 2 bases from V and 3 bases from J, the junction contained 1 base not matched to a gene. This CDR3 is built from 14 residues. DNA of the CDR3: TGTGCCAGCAGTTTACTAGCGGGAGACTACGAGCAGTACTTC. It codes for CASSLLAGDYEQYF.

The rearrangement links TRBV6-6 to TRBJ2-3; D possibly corresponds to TRBD1 (8 bases). Per germline, CDR1 MNHNY and CDR2 SVGAGI (reference sequence). The CDR3 loop spans 14 amino acids. V shed 8 bases and J shed 3 bases, with 15 bases lying between them. This chain's CDR3 is CASQPQGGTDTQYF. The CDR3 DNA sequence: TGTGCCAGCCAGCCACAGGGGGGGACAGATACGCAGTATTTT.

This clone was seen a few times. The chain combines TRBV21-1 with TRBJ2-6; the listed D gene, TRBD2, was not tested against the DNA. TRBV21-1 is tagged as a pseudogene. This CDR3 contains 17 residues. The DNA of the CDR3 is TGTGCCAGCAGCAAAGTGCGGGGGAAGTCTGGGGCCAACGTCCTGACTTTC. Translation: CASSKVRGKSGANVLTF.

This clone was seen once. The gene calls are TRBV27 and TRBJ1-2; D might be TRBD1 (5 bases). Trimming took off 3 bases at V and 7 bases at J, with 12 bases between the two ends. Germline CDR1 reads MNHEY; CDR2 reads SMNVEV (reference sequence). The length of the CDR3 is 13 residues. Here the CDR3 reads CASSFGRVGGYTF. The CDR3 DNA follows: TGTGCCAGCAGTTTTGGCAGGGTGGGTGGCTACACCTTC.

This clone showed up just once. The J gene is TRBJ1-1, the V gene TRBV5-1; D is ambiguous. The length of the CDR3 is 14 residues. Germline assignment: CDR1 SGHRS and CDR2 YFSETQ. V was shortened by 1 base and J by 1 base, with 8 bases between the two germline ends. The CDR3 spells CASSLYRQNTEAFF. The CDR3 nucleotides read TGCGCCAGCAGCTTGTACCGACAGAACACTGAAGCTTTCTTT.

This sequence joins TRBV12-5 and TRBJ2-7; D not resolved. The CDR3 runs 12 residues. CDR1 is LGHNT, CDR2 FRNRAP, per germline. The germline V and J ends were trimmed by 5 bases and 6 bases, with 11 bases remaining between them. CDR3 region: CASGPGLGEQYF. Here the CDR3 DNA reads TGTGCTAGTGGTCCAGGTTTAGGCGAGCAGTACTTC.

The CDR3 protein is CASSLYITSEAFF. Written as DNA, the CDR3 is TGCGCCAGCAGCTTGTATATAACATCTGAAGCTTTCTTT. The rearrangement uses TRBV5-1 and TRBJ1-1; D remains unclear. V dropped 1 base and J dropped 6 bases, with 10 bases sitting between them. This CDR3 has 13 amino acids. CDR1 is SGHRS and CDR2 is YFSETQ in the germline V gene.

This sequence joins TRBV2 and TRBJ2-7; possibly TRBD2 for D (6 bases). Germline V gives CDR1 SNHLY, CDR2 FYNNEI. V was shortened by 7 bases and J by 1 base, with 11 bases between the two germline ends. The CDR3 is 13 amino acids. For the CDR3, the DNA is TGTGCCAGCATGGCGGGAAGGTCCTACGAGCAGTACTTC. The encoded protein is CASMAGRSYEQYF.

The J gene is TRBJ2-1, the V gene TRBV6-4, with TRBD2 matching 13 bases. The V gene end was trimmed by 0 bases and the J gene end by 9 bases; junction bases not matched to a gene: 8. This CDR3 region has 17 residues. Germline values: CDR1 MRHNA, CDR2 SNTAGT. The CDR3 DNA reads as TGTGCCAGCAGTGACTCTCCCCGGACTAGCGGGAGTGGTGAGCAGTTCTTC. It codes for CASSDSPRTSGSGEQFF.

The gene calls are TRBV11-2 and TRBJ2-1; TRBD2 might be the D (5 bases). With 1 base removed from V and 8 bases from J, the gap between germline ends came to 12 bases. Germline V gives CDR1 SGHAT, CDR2 FQNNGV. The CDR3 is 14 residues long. The CDR3 DNA sequence: TGTGCCAGCAGCTTAGTCTCCGGGGATTATGAGCAGTTCTTC. Protein: CASSLVSGDYEQFF.

The V gene is TRBV27, the J gene TRBJ1-2, with 7 bases matching TRBD1. This CDR3 is 17 amino acids long. V lost 4 bases to trimming and J lost 4 bases; unmatched junction nucleotides: 15. Germline V CDR1 and CDR2: MNHEY, SMNVEV (reference sequence). The CDR3 nucleotides read TGTGCCAGCAGTTCCAGACAGGGATCACTCGAGGGCTATGGCTACACCTTC. Translating gives CASSSRQGSLEGYGYTF.

CDR3 amino acids: CASSTQGKGSTEAFF. The CDR3 nucleotides read TGTGCCAGCAGCACACAGGGGAAGGGGAGCACTGAAGCTTTCTTT. This rearrangement joins TRBV28 to TRBJ1-1; TRBD1 aligns across 7 bases. Germline lookup yields CDR1 MDHEN and CDR2 SYDVKM. The CDR3 extends over 15 amino acids. V was clipped by 6 bases and J by 4 bases; unmatched bases: 11.

The genes are TRBV6-1 and TRBJ2-5, with 7 bases aligning to TRBD2. The germline V gene has CDR1 MNHNS and CDR2 SASEGT. This CDR3 spans 15 amino acids. V lost 2 bases, J lost 13 bases, and 16 bases stayed unmatched. CDR3: CASSEYYGGSPFLYF. CDR3 DNA sequence: TGTGCCAGCAGTGAATACTACGGCGGGAGCCCCTTTCTGTACTTC.

The chain has TRBV27 and TRBJ2-3; TRBD2 aligns across 8 bases. The germline V gene has CDR1 MNHEY and CDR2 SMNVEV (reference sequence). V dropped 8 bases and J dropped 3; count of bases not matched to a gene: 13. CDR3 length: 16 amino acids. As DNA, the CDR3 is TGTGCCAGCCGGCCGGGACTAGGCTCATTGACAGATACGCAGTATTTT. This encodes CASRPGLGSLTDTQYF.

This chain uses TRBV7-9 with TRBJ1-1, with 8 bases matching TRBD1. Looked up from germline, CDR1 is SEHNR and CDR2 is FQNEAQ (reference sequence). J was trimmed by 1 base and V by 6 bases; bases with no gene match: 4. This CDR3 has 14 residues. The CDR3 DNA is TGTGCCAGCAGAAGACAGGGGCGGAACACTGAAGCTTTCTTT. Protein product: CASRRQGRNTEAFF.

V and J are TRBV13 and TRBJ2-5; unclear D gene. The germline CDR1 and CDR2 sequences are PRHDT and FYEKMQ (reference sequence). Trimming removed 0 bases at V and 5 bases at J, with 13 bases between. The CDR3 consists of 15 residues. The CDR3 loop reads CASSLGVRGAETQYF. CDR3 coding DNA: TGTGCCAGCAGCTTAGGGGTCAGAGGCGCGGAGACCCAGTACTTC.

The chain has TRBV27 and TRBJ2-3, with TRBD2 matching 7 bases. Losses at the gene ends were 4 bases for V and 3 bases for J; bases not matched to a gene: 10. Germline V gene data show CDR1 as MNHEY and CDR2 as SMNVEV (reference sequence). This CDR3 is built from 16 residues. The CDR3 spells CASSSRGRVVTDTQYF. CDR3 sequence (DNA): TGTGCCAGCAGTTCCCGAGGGAGGGTCGTGACAGATACGCAGTATTTT.

In DNA form, the CDR3 reads TGTGCCAGCAGCTGGACTAGCGGACCCTACGAGCAGTACTTC. Its protein is CASSWTSGPYEQYF. The chain combines TRBV7-2 with TRBJ2-7, with 10 nucleotides matching TRBD2. The V and J ends lost 4 bases and 2 bases, in that order; junction bases with no gene match: 2. The CDR3 loop spans 14 amino acids. CDR1 SGHTA and CDR2 FQGNSA come from the germline V gene.

The chain is built from TRBV4-2 and TRBJ2-3, with D uncertain. CDR3 length equals 14 residues. V lost 1 base to trimming and J lost 1 base, with 6 bases between them. Germline CDR1 is LGHNA and CDR2 is YNFKEQ. The CDR3 DNA sequence: TGTGCCAGCAGCCAAGGCCGGGGCACAGATACGCAGTATTTT. Its protein product is CASSQGRGTDTQYF.

The rearrangement joins TRBV6-1 to TRBJ2-7, with 7 bases aligning to TRBD1. Germline V gene lookup returns CDR1 MNHNS and CDR2 SASEGT. CDR3 length: 14 residues. V dropped 6 bases and J dropped 2; count of bases not matched to a gene: 7. The CDR3 DNA sequence: TGTGCCAGCAGGACCGACAGGGTGGCCTACGAGCAGTACTTC. Amino acids: CASRTDRVAYEQYF.

V and J are TRBV28 and TRBJ2-2; the D gene is possibly TRBD2 (6 bases). The CDR3 is 16 amino acids. Trimming pared 9 bases from V and 0 bases from J, leaving 17 bases between. Germline CDR1 reads MDHEN; CDR2 reads SYDVKM. CDR3 region: CARLFIAVSNTGELFF. The CDR3 DNA sequence: TGTGCCAGGTTATTCATAGCGGTATCGAACACCGGGGAGCTGTTTTTT.

This chain links TRBV6-5 with TRBJ1-1; TRBD1 is a possible D gene (5 bases). Germline V gives CDR1 MNHEY, CDR2 SVGAGI. This CDR3 is built from 13 residues. Trimming removed 6 bases from V and 1 base from J, with 9 bases in between. The CDR3 nucleotides are TGTGCCAGCAGGCGTACAGGGAACACTGAAGCTTTCTTT. Its translation is CASRRTGNTEAFF.